A selection of T cell receptor beta chains follows, all from one sample in a study of early T cells in non-severe SARS-CoV-2 infection. TCRdb redid the calling of the 5' RACE reads with MiXCR, one entry per CDR3 protein. The table has 70,000 or so distinct CDR3 sequences, around 10% seen once; the top ten hold approximately 8%. The specimen was whole blood, collected at baseline. Receptor source: an adult who was a healthcare worker with PCR-confirmed SARS-CoV-2 infection or an uninfected control (not recorded which). Both conserved end residues are part of each CDR3. Fields, in order: CDR3 DNA, CDR3 protein, clone size, J gene, V gene, D gene. A D gene is named only where the DNA matches it firmly. Only part of the rows carry a size: once, few, many, or a class if the clone is expanded.

TGTGCCAGCAGCTTAGAGTCCGCCTATAATTCACCCCTCCACTTT CASSLESAYNSPLHF NA TRBJ1-6 TRBV13 NA
TGCGCCAGCAGCTTGGTTGTCGGGGGGGCATACAATGAGCAGTTCTTC CASSLVVGGAYNEQFF few TRBJ2-1 TRBV5-1 TRBD2
TGTGCCAGCAGTTTTATGGGAGAGGGAAACACCATATATTTT CASSFMGEGNTIYF NA TRBJ1-3 TRBV12-3/TRBV12-4 NA
TGTGCCATCAGTGGACAGACCTACGAGCAGTACTTC CAISGQTYEQYF NA TRBJ2-7 TRBV10-3 NA
TGTGCCAGCAGCTTAGGTCCGGGATCCTCCGGCTACACCTTC CASSLGPGSSGYTF NA TRBJ1-2 TRBV7-9 NA
TGCGCCAGCAGCCTCACCCGTTACAATGAGCAGTTCTTC CASSLTRYNEQFF NA TRBJ2-1 TRBV4-3 NA
TGTGCCAGCAGCTTGCGGTCCGAGAACGTCCTGACTTTC CASSLRSENVLTF many TRBJ2-6 TRBV7-9 NA
TGTGCCTGGAGTACGGACCGGAGCCCTAATAGCAATCAGCCCCAGCATTTT CAWSTDRSPNSNQPQHF many TRBJ1-5 TRBV30 NA
TGTGCCACCAGCGGCGGGGATAGCAATCAGCCCCAGCATTTT CATSGGDSNQPQHF NA TRBJ1-5 TRBV15 NA
TGCGCCAGCAGCTTGTTGTCGGGAGGCAATTCACCCCTCCACTTT CASSLLSGGNSPLHF few TRBJ1-6 TRBV5-1 NA
TGTGCCAGCAGCGATGGACAGGCGAGGCTCGATACGCAGTATTTT CASSDGQARLDTQYF NA TRBJ2-3 TRBV7-3 TRBD1
TGTGCCACCAGTGATCCGTACCAGGGCGAGCAGTACTTC CATSDPYQGEQYF few TRBJ2-7 TRBV24-1 NA
TGTGCCAGCAGCCAAGTGGGTCAGGGGAGGACTGAAGCTTTCTTT CASSQVGQGRTEAFF NA TRBJ1-1 TRBV3-1 NA
TGTGCCAGCAGCCAGCTAGGGCACACTGAAGCTTTCTTT CASSQLGHTEAFF many TRBJ1-1 TRBV4-2 NA
TGCGCCAGCAGCCGGGAGGGGTTCTCCTACGAGCAGTACTTC CASSREGFSYEQYF few TRBJ2-7 TRBV4-3 TRBD2
TGTGCCAGTAGTTCAGGTAGGGCGGTCTCGGGCACTGAAGCTTTCTTT CASSSGRAVSGTEAFF many TRBJ1-1 TRBV19 NA
TGTGCCACCAGCAGAGATCTGGCAGGGCCTTCCTATGGCTACACCTTC CATSRDLAGPSYGYTF many TRBJ1-2 TRBV15 NA
TGTGCCAGCAGTTACGCCGGGGACAGGGGCACCGTCTATGGCTACACCTTC CASSYAGDRGTVYGYTF NA TRBJ1-2 TRBV6-2/TRBV6-3 TRBD1
TGTGCCAGTAGTATAGGAAAGGGACAGGTGGGCTCCTACAATGAGCAGTTCTTC CASSIGKGQVGSYNEQFF few TRBJ2-1 TRBV19 TRBD1
TGTGCCAGCAGGGACAATCAGTGGGACACCATATATTTT CASRDNQWDTIYF NA TRBJ1-3 TRBV6-1 NA
TGTGCCAGCAGTCCTACACCCCAGCCCCAGCATTTT CASSPTPQPQHF few TRBJ1-5 TRBV27 NA
TGTGCCAGCAGCTTAAGTCCAGGGGGGGAAAGCAATCAGCCCCAGCATTTT CASSLSPGGESNQPQHF NA TRBJ1-5 TRBV7-9 TRBD1
TGTGCCAGCAGTTTATGGCCCCTCGGGACAGTATACGAGCAGTACTTC CASSLWPLGTVYEQYF few TRBJ2-7 TRBV28 TRBD1
TGTGCCAGCAGCTCCCCCTACAATGAGCAGTTCTTC CASSSPYNEQFF NA TRBJ2-1 TRBV13 NA